This T cell receptor (beta chain) was observed in a study of cytomegalovirus exposure and HLA in healthy donors. A multiplex PCR was run with 60 Vbeta primers and 13 Jbeta primers. TCRdb's copy holds only in-frame clones and misses some; the assay was immunoSEQ multiplex PCR. This table holds 180,000 or so clones, around 82% found once. The V and J ends lost 5 bases and 10 bases, in that order; junction bases with no gene match: 9. CDR1 is SGHTA and CDR2 is FQGNSA in the germline V gene. The CDR3 totals 14 residues. The origin of this receptor is a woman in her 30s in good health and CMV-seropositive. Sample: PBMCs. The chain recombines TRBV7-2 with TRBJ1-5; 9 bases map to TRBD1. In nucleotides, the CDR3 is TGTGCCAGCAGCCCAGACAGGGGGACGCGCCCCCAGCATTTT. Protein sequence: CASSPDRGTRPQHF.